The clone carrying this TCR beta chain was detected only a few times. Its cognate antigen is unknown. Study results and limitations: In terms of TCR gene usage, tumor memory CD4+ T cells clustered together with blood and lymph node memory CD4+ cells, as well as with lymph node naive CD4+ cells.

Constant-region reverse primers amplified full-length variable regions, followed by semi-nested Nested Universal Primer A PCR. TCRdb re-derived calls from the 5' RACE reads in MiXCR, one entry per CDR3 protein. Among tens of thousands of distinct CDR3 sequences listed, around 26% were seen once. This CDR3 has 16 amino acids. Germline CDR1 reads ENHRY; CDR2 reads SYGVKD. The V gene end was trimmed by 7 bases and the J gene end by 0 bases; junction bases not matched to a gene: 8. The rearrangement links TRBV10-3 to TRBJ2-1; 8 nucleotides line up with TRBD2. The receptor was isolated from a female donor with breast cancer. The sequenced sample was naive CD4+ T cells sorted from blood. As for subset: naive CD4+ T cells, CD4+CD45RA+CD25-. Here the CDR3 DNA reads TGTGCCATCATCGGTACTAGCGGTAGCTCCTACAATGAGCAGTTCTTC. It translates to CAIIGTSGSSYNEQFF.